This T cell receptor (beta chain) is drawn from a study of patients and donors after allogeneic stem cell transplantation. The CDR3 sequence is 15 residues long. The ends lost 2 bases at V and 9 bases at J; junction bases unmatched: 6. The germline CDR1 and CDR2 sequences are SGHVS and FNYEAQ. MiXCR was run by TCRdb on the RT-PCR reads, yielding one entry per CDR3 protein. The sample shows around 200,000 distinct CDR3 sequences, around two fifths of them seen only once. Sequenced input: blood, either unsorted or a sorted T cell fraction (not recorded which). The TCR was taken from a human donor who was either an allogeneic HSCT recipient or a stem cell or donor lymphocyte infusion donor (not recorded which). It is not recorded whose cells these are; they may come from a transplant donor. This chain connects TRBV7-6 to TRBJ2-1, with 11 bases lining up with TRBD2. CDR3 nucleotides: TGTGCCAGCAGCTTAAGGGCTAGCGGGGGGACTGAGCAGTTCTTC. It codes for CASSLRASGGTEQFF.